This T cell receptor beta chain stems from a study of blood T cell repertoires in COVID-19. Germline assignment: CDR1 GTSNPN and CDR2 SVGIG (reference sequence). Deletions cut 3 bases from V and 3 bases from J, with 15 bases between. The CDR3 sequence is 14 residues long. TCRdb keeps only in-frame clones here, not all; method: immunoSEQ multiplex PCR. The sample lists about 140,000 clones; about 83% were seen once. The clonotype originates from a human donor in a cohort sampled during active COVID-19. Sample: peripheral blood. V is TRBV30 and J is TRBJ2-7; maybe TRBD2 (6 bases). The CDR3 coding sequence is TGTGCCTGGAGCCGACTAGGAGTATACTACGAGCAGTACTTC. Translation gives CAWSRLGVYYEQYF.